The 20 T cell receptor beta chains presented below share a single source sample, sequenced in a study of T cells in Graves' hyperthyroidism and ophthalmopathy. TCR beta CDR3 sequences were amplified from RNA transcripts. Researchers ran a first-round RT-PCR on the TCR CDR3 using the HTBI primer set. Via MiXCR, TCRdb re-called the multiplex PCR reads, giving one row per CDR3 protein. The sample holds around 500,000 distinct CDR3 sequences, around 14% seen once. The sample taken for sequencing was blood. These receptors originate from a woman under 30 with Graves' hyperthyroidism.

There are many counts of this clonotype. This chain links TRBV24-1 with TRBJ2-3; TRBD2 matches 10 bases. The CDR3 covers 15 residues. Germline values: CDR1 KGHDR, CDR2 SFDVKD. J was trimmed by 5 bases and V by 7 bases; bases with no gene match: 8. CDR3 region: CATSRGTSAGDTQYF. The CDR3 nucleotides read TGTGCCACCAGCCGAGGGACTAGCGCTGGAGATACGCAGTATTTT.

This clonotype was counted at least ten times. This chain uses TRBV12-3 or TRBV12-4 with TRBJ2-2, with D unresolved. Trimming took 2 bases from V and 2 from J, leaving 12 bases between them. The CDR3 extends over 16 amino acids. CDR3 bases: TGTGCCAGCAGTTTAAATACCGGCCAAAACACCGGGGAGCTGTTTTTT. Its translation: CASSLNTGQNTGELFF.

This clonotype has just a few counts. DNA for the CDR3: TGTGCCAGCAGCCAAGGGGTTCCCGATGGCGCAACTAATGAAAAACTGTTTTTT. Its protein is CASSQGVPDGATNEKLFF. The chain recombines TRBV7-6 with TRBJ1-4; weak D call: TRBD1 (5 bases). Germline CDR1 SGHVS, CDR2 FNYEAQ. Trimming shortened V by 5 bases and J by 0 bases, and 19 bases separated the two germline ends. This CDR3 region has 18 residues.

There are many counts of this clonotype. The chain is built from TRBV7-9 and TRBJ1-6; D is perhaps TRBD1 (6 bases). The germline gives CDR1 SEHNR, CDR2 FQNEAQ (reference sequence). The germline V and J ends were trimmed by 1 base and 4 bases, with 8 bases remaining between them. The CDR3 covers 15 residues. As DNA, the CDR3 is TGTGCCAGCAGCTTAGGGGGGCCATATAATTCACCCCTCCACTTT. Residues: CASSLGGPYNSPLHF. Complete variable domain (other parts from reference TRBV7-9 and TRBJ1-6): DTGVSQNPRHKITKRGQNVTFRCDPISEHNRLYWYRQTLGQGPEFLTYFQNEAQLEKSRLLSDRFSAERPKGSFSTLEIQRTEQGDSAMYLCASSLGGPYNSPLHFGNGTRLTVT.

The chain's CDR3 is CSVEREGRYEQFF. The CDR3 region has the DNA TGCAGCGTTGAGCGGGAGGGCCGATATGAGCAGTTCTTC. The rearrangement links TRBV29-1 to TRBJ2-1; TRBD2 matches at 9 bases. The V gene end was trimmed by 3 bases and the J gene end by 8 bases; junction bases not matched to a gene: 5. This CDR3 is built from 13 residues. Germline assignment: CDR1 SQVTM and CDR2 ANQGSEA.

This clonotype was seen repeatedly, ten times or more. The chain links TRBV12-5 to TRBJ2-7; 7 bases fit TRBD2. Germline assignment: CDR1 LGHNT and CDR2 FRNRAP. Trimming cost V 5 bases and J 3 bases; bases outside gene matches: 7. The CDR3 totals 14 residues. The CDR3: CASGAPSGFYEQYF. The CDR3 nucleotides read TGTGCTAGTGGTGCGCCTAGCGGATTCTACGAGCAGTACTTC.

This clonotype was found many times. The rearrangement uses TRBV20-1 and TRBJ1-1, with D unclear. The CDR3 contains 14 residues. V was shortened by 3 bases and J by 1 base, with 12 bases between the two germline ends. CDR1 DFQATT and CDR2 SNEGSKA come from the germline V gene (reference sequence). CDR3 residues: CSARRGSRNTEAFF. The CDR3 DNA follows: TGCAGTGCTAGGAGAGGATCCAGGAACACTGAAGCTTTCTTT.

This clonotype has at least ten counts. V is TRBV3-1 and J is TRBJ1-6; no clear D gene. Germline CDR1 is LGHDT and CDR2 is YNNKEL (reference sequence). The CDR3 totals 12 residues. The V end lost 1 base, the J end lost 11 bases, and 6 bases lay between the germline ends. The CDR3 bases are TGTGCCAGCAGCCAAGGGGGTACACCCCTCCACTTT. Protein product: CASSQGGTPLHF.

This clonotype was counted ten times or more. The rearrangement joins TRBV11-2 to TRBJ1-2, with D unresolved. The V gene lost 2 bases and the J gene lost 10 bases, with 17 bases spanning the gap. The CDR3 covers 14 residues. Germline assignment: CDR1 SGHAT and CDR2 FQNNGV. The CDR3 is CASSLILGPLDYTF. CDR3 nucleotide sequence: TGTGCCAGCAGCTTAATACTCGGGCCTCTCGACTACACCTTC.

This clonotype turned up a few times. V and J are TRBV20-1 and TRBJ2-3; D may be TRBD2 (6 bases). The CDR3 has 15 amino acids. V was pared by 5 bases and J by 3 bases, with 18 bases between. CDR1 DFQATT and CDR2 SNEGSKA come from the germline V gene (reference sequence). This CDR3 reads CSAQRPGSRTDTQYF. The CDR3 DNA is TGCAGTGCTCAGAGGCCCGGGAGTCGAACAGATACGCAGTATTTT.

This clonotype has ten or more counts. The genes are TRBV4-1 and TRBJ2-5; D is unresolved. Germline loops: CDR1 MGHRA, CDR2 YSYEKL. The CDR3 is 16 residues long. V lost 1 base to trimming and J lost 3 bases, with 15 bases between them. DNA of the CDR3: TGCGCCAGCAGCCAAGGAGGTGTTAGCACTAAAGAGACCCAGTACTTC. This gives the protein CASSQGGVSTKETQYF.

CDR3 region: CASTPFGALSGELFF. Here the CDR3 DNA reads TGCGCCAGCACCCCCTTCGGGGCTTTGTCCGGGGAGCTGTTTTTT. The chain joins TRBV5-1 to TRBJ2-2; D may match TRBD1 or TRBD2 (5 bases each). This CDR3 has 15 residues. The germline CDR1 and CDR2 sequences are SGHRS and YFSETQ. V was shortened by 6 bases and J by 6 bases, with 18 bases between the two germline ends.

This clonotype was seen ten or more times. The chain couples TRBV20-1 to TRBJ2-3, with D perhaps matching TRBD2 (5 bases). This CDR3 has 16 amino acids. The germline CDR1 and CDR2 sequences are DFQATT and SNEGSKA (reference sequence). The V end lost 1 base, the J end lost 2 bases, and 16 bases lay between the germline ends. CDR3 loop: CSARVPERKITDTQYF. The CDR3 region has the DNA TGCAGTGCTAGAGTTCCCGAGCGGAAGATCACAGATACGCAGTATTTT.

The CDR3 loop is CASSLRRTGASYEQYF. The DNA of the CDR3 is TGTGCCAGCAGCTTACGCCGTACCGGGGCCTCCTACGAGCAGTACTTC. V gene TRBV7-8 combines with J gene TRBJ2-7; D tentatively fits TRBD1 or TRBD2 (5 bases each). V gave up 2 bases and J gave up 0 bases, with 14 bases separating them. The CDR3 length is 16 residues. From germline, CDR1 is SGHVS and CDR2 FQNEAQ. Full variable domain (missing parts from reference TRBV7-8 and TRBJ2-7): GAGVSQSPRYKVAKRGQDVALRCDPISGHVSLFWYQQALGQGPEFLTYFQNEAQLDKSGLPSDRFFAERPEGSVSTLKIQRTQQEDSAVYLCASSLRRTGASYEQYFGPGTRLTVT.

In this sample, this clonotype turned up many times. The chain joins TRBV7-6 to TRBJ2-3; 7 nucleotides agree with TRBD2. The CDR3 sequence is 15 residues long. Germline CDR1 is SGHVS and CDR2 is FNYEAQ. V lost 4 bases, J lost 1 base, and 5 bases stayed unmatched. Here the CDR3 DNA reads TGTGCCAGCAGCTCTAGCGGCCTCCGCACAGATACGCAGTATTTT. Translation: CASSSSGLRTDTQYF.

This clonotype was recorded many times. This rearrangement joins TRBV25-1 to TRBJ2-1, with 7 positions matching TRBD2. The CDR3 runs to 16 residues. CDR1 and CDR2 (germline): MGHDK, SYGVNS. Trimming at V came to 8 bases and at J to 5 bases, leaving 15 bases not matched to a gene. The CDR3 region is CASASPLAELNNEQFF. CDR3 nucleotides: TGTGCCAGCGCTTCGCCCCTAGCGGAGCTAAACAATGAGCAGTTCTTC.

V and J are TRBV7-9 and TRBJ2-1; 10 bases line up with TRBD2. V was pared by 0 bases and J by 5 bases, with 7 bases of the junction left unmatched. Germline assignment: CDR1 SEHNR and CDR2 FQNEAQ (reference sequence). The CDR3 runs 17 residues. CDR3 protein: CASSLARSGRAHNEQFF. The CDR3 bases are TGTGCCAGCAGCTTAGCAAGAAGCGGGAGGGCTCACAATGAGCAGTTCTTC. The entire variable domain, with the rest obtained from reference TRBV7-9 and TRBJ2-1, is as follows: DTGVSQNPRHKITKRGQNVTFRCDPISEHNRLYWYRQTLGQGPEFLTYFQNEAQLEKSRLLSDRFSAERPKGSFSTLEIQRTEQGDSAMYLCASSLARSGRAHNEQFFGPGTRLTVL.

This clonotype showed up many times. The CDR3 bases are TGTGCCAGCAGTTTATCAGGGGTGAATTCCTACGAGCAGTACTTC. Residues: CASSLSGVNSYEQYF. The chain is built from TRBV27 and TRBJ2-7; a possible D gene is TRBD1 (5 bases). This CDR3 has 15 amino acids. V was trimmed by 0 bases and J by 1 base, leaving 10 bases between them. Germline CDR1 reads MNHEY; CDR2 reads SMNVEV (reference sequence).

A few counts support this clonotype. The rearrangement uses TRBV19 and TRBJ2-3; 11 positions agree with TRBD2. The germline V gene has CDR1 LNHDA and CDR2 SQIVND (reference sequence). V lost 3 bases, J lost 7 bases, and 6 bases stayed unmatched. CDR3 length: 15 residues. CDR3 protein: CASSIKGTSGYTQYF. The CDR3 region has the DNA TGTGCCAGTAGTATCAAAGGGACTAGCGGCTATACGCAGTATTTT.

The gene calls are TRBV20-1 and TRBJ2-5; D not certain. This CDR3 comprises 14 residues. V dropped 6 bases and J dropped 5 bases, with 19 bases sitting between them. Germline lookup yields CDR1 DFQATT and CDR2 SNEGSKA (reference sequence). As DNA, the CDR3 is TGCAGTGCCAGACGACCGTCGGCGCGGGAGACCCAGTACTTC. Protein sequence: CSARRPSARETQYF.